The 27 T cell receptor beta chains presented below share a single source sample, sequenced in a study of blood T cell repertoires in COVID-19. TCRdb keeps only in-frame clones here, not all; method: immunoSEQ multiplex PCR. The sample contains over 250,000 clones, 70% to 90% of which appear only once. The sample taken for sequencing was peripheral blood. Every receptor here comes from a woman in her sixties or seventies with acute or convalescent COVID-19.

J is TRBJ2-5 and V is TRBV7-9; possibly TRBD1 for D (6 bases). The CDR3 runs 14 residues. The germline CDR1 and CDR2 sequences are SEHNR and FQNEAQ (reference sequence). V lost 4 bases and J lost 3, with 12 bases in between. The CDR3 sequence: CASSYDRYKETQYF. CDR3 DNA: TGTGCCAGCAGCTATGACAGGTACAAAGAGACCCAGTACTTC.

V is TRBV2 and J is TRBJ1-4; D call uncertain. Trimming pared 1 base from V and 0 bases from J, leaving 6 bases between. This CDR3 region has 15 residues. Germline V gene sequence: CDR1 SNHLY, CDR2 FYNNEI. Here the CDR3 DNA reads TGTGCCAGCAGTGAAGGGCGGACAACTAATGAAAAACTGTTTTTT. The encoded protein is CASSEGRTTNEKLFF.

This clone was observed once. The chain links TRBV6-1 to TRBJ2-5, with 16 bases lining up with TRBD2. CDR1 and CDR2 (germline): MNHNS, SASEGT. The ends lost 3 bases at V and 4 bases at J; junction bases unmatched: 8. The CDR3 contains 18 residues. DNA of the CDR3: TGTGCCAGCAGTGAGCCGGGACTAGCGGGGGGGAGGAGAGAGACCCAGTACTTC. Translation gives CASSEPGLAGGRRETQYF.

The chain joins TRBV19 to TRBJ2-1, with 11 bases fitting TRBD2. This CDR3 has 15 residues. V trimming: 3 bases; J trimming: 9 bases; junction bases outside the gene matches: 7. Per the germline V gene, CDR1 is LNHDA and CDR2 is SQIVND (reference sequence). In DNA, the CDR3 is TGTGCCAGTAGTATTCTAGCGGGGGGACCGGGTGAGCAGTTCTTC. As protein: CASSILAGGPGEQFF.

Details on this clone: This same CDR3 is encoded by further DNA sequences in the sample. This rearrangement joins TRBV7-2 to TRBJ1-5; D not resolved. With 1 base removed from V and 0 bases from J, the gap between germline ends came to 4 bases. Per germline, CDR1 SGHTA and CDR2 FQGNSA. The CDR3 has 14 residues. CDR3 bases: TGTGCCAGCAGCTTAGACGGTAGCAATCAGCCCCAGCATTTT. Its protein is CASSLDGSNQPQHF. The whole variable domain, filled in from reference TRBV7-2 and TRBJ1-5, reads GAGVSQSPSNKVTEKGKDVELRCDPISGHTALYWYRQSLGQGLEFLIYFQGNSAPDKSGLPSDRFSAERTGGSVSTLTIQRTQQEDSAVYLCASSLDGSNQPQHFGDGTRLSIL.

V gene TRBV27 combines with J gene TRBJ2-7; TRBD1 agrees at 7 bases. The CDR3 loop spans 15 amino acids. Unmatched junction bases numbered 9, after V lost 6 bases and J lost 1 base. Germline CDR1 and CDR2: MNHEY and SMNVEV (reference sequence). The CDR3 bases are TGTGCCAGCAGACGACCCGGGACAGCGTCCTACGAGCAGTACTTC. It codes for CASRRPGTASYEQYF.

J is TRBJ2-3 and V is TRBV27, with TRBD2 matching 8 bases. The CDR3 covers 16 residues. The V gene end was trimmed by 5 bases and the J gene end by 4 bases; junction bases not matched to a gene: 11. CDR1 and CDR2 from the germline V gene are MNHEY and SMNVEV (reference sequence). The CDR3 loop reads CASSRRGTSGADTQYF. Written as DNA, the CDR3 is TGTGCCAGCAGTCGACGGGGGACTAGTGGCGCAGATACGCAGTATTTT.

V and J are TRBV28 and TRBJ2-7, with 11 positions matching TRBD2. Trimming at V came to 1 base and at J to 9 bases, leaving 14 bases not matched to a gene. The CDR3 is 17 amino acids. Germline assignment: CDR1 MDHEN and CDR2 SYDVKM. DNA for the CDR3: TGTGCCAGCAGTTTATTGACTAGCGGGATGGATTCGCGGGTGCAGTACTTC. Amino acid sequence: CASSLLTSGMDSRVQYF. The complete variable domain, with remaining parts taken from reference TRBV28 and TRBJ2-7, reads DVKVTQSSRYLVKRTGEKVFLECVQDMDHENMFWYRQDPGLGLRLIYFSYDVKMKEKGDIPEGYSVSREKKERFSLILESASTNQTSMYLCASSLLTSGMDSRVQYFGPGTRLTVT.

This clone was recorded once. The J gene is TRBJ1-6, the V gene TRBV5-4; perhaps TRBD1 as D (6 bases). The CDR3 spans 16 residues. In germline, CDR1 is SGHNT, CDR2 YYREEE (reference sequence). Trimming cost V 5 bases and J 0 bases, with 12 bases left between them. CDR3 residues: CASSAGVLSYNSPLHF. Written as DNA, the CDR3 is TGTGCCAGCAGTGCAGGGGTCCTCTCCTATAATTCACCCCTCCACTTT.

This chain joins TRBV5-6 and TRBJ2-1; 10 bases align to TRBD2. Germline assignment: CDR1 SGHDT and CDR2 YYEEEE. CDR3 length: 16 amino acids. Unmatched junction bases numbered 1, after V lost 1 base and J lost 0 bases. The CDR3 DNA sequence: TGTGCCAGCAGCTTGCGGACTAGCGGCTCCTACAATGAGCAGTTCTTC. Translating it yields CASSLRTSGSYNEQFF.

This CDR3 is CASSFRAGTGEYEQYF. CDR3 coding DNA: TGTGCCAGCAGTTTTAGGGCCGGGACAGGGGAATACGAGCAGTACTTC. The J gene is TRBJ2-7, the V gene TRBV5-6; 10 bases match TRBD1. The CDR3 runs 16 residues. Germline V gene data show CDR1 as SGHDT and CDR2 as YYEEEE. V dropped 5 bases and J dropped 4; count of bases not matched to a gene: 12.

The chain joins TRBV29-1 to TRBJ2-3, with 7 bases that match TRBD2. Germline V gene data show CDR1 as SQVTM and CDR2 as ANQGSEA. The ends lost 5 bases at V and 0 bases at J; junction bases unmatched: 23. CDR3 length: 20 amino acids. As DNA, the CDR3 is TGCAGCGTTCTCACTCCCGGAGCGGGACCAGCTTCATCTAGCACAGATACGCAGTATTTT. This gives the protein CSVLTPGAGPASSSTDTQYF.

The CDR3 sequence: CASGPPSGTGQGYTF. CDR3 nucleotides: TGTGCTAGTGGACCACCAAGTGGCACAGGGCAAGGCTACACCTTC. This sequence joins TRBV12-5 and TRBJ1-2; D may be TRBD1 (6 bases). V was clipped by 6 bases and J by 8 bases, with 22 bases between them. Germline V gene sequence: CDR1 LGHNT, CDR2 FRNRAP. The CDR3 covers 15 residues.

The count of this clone is one. This sequence joins TRBV29-1 and TRBJ2-2; TRBD1 agrees at 10 bases. Germline trimming cut 3 bases from V and 6 bases from J; bases unmatched to any gene: 7. CDR1 SQVTM and CDR2 ANQGSEA come from the germline V gene. This CDR3 is 15 amino acids long. Here the CDR3 reads CSVDTGTGEAGELFF. The CDR3 DNA follows: TGCAGCGTTGACACCGGGACAGGGGAAGCCGGGGAGCTGTTTTTT.

Concerning this clone: The same CDR3 arises from other DNA sequences in this sample as well. V gene TRBV7-2 combines with J gene TRBJ2-5; 7 nucleotides line up with TRBD2. The junction had 4 bases not matched to a gene; V was cut back by 5 bases and J by 1 base. CDR3 length: 14 amino acids. CDR1 SGHTA and CDR2 FQGNSA come from the germline V gene. The CDR3 here is CASSLSGSQETQYF. DNA for the CDR3: TGTGCCAGCAGCCTTAGCGGGTCCCAAGAGACCCAGTACTTC.

The J gene is TRBJ1-5, the V gene TRBV7-8; D gene ambiguous. Germline values: CDR1 SGHVS, CDR2 FQNEAQ. There are 14 residues in the CDR3. V lost 0 bases, J lost 6 bases, and 9 bases lay in between. Here the CDR3 DNA reads TGTGCCAGCAGCTTAGCCCAGCCAGGTCAGCCCCAGCATTTT. Translated: CASSLAQPGQPQHF.

This chain links TRBV7-2 with TRBJ1-5, with D perhaps matching TRBD1 (5 bases). In germline, CDR1 is SGHTA, CDR2 FQGNSA. CDR3 size: 14 residues. V lost 4 bases to trimming and J lost 2 bases, with 9 bases between them. In DNA form, the CDR3 reads TGTGCCAGCAGCTGGGGCAGGGGCAATCAGCCCCAGCATTTT. Protein sequence: CASSWGRGNQPQHF.

J is TRBJ2-1 and V is TRBV6-2 or TRBV6-3; 9 bases align to TRBD1. CDR1 is MNHEY, CDR2 SVGEGT, per germline. CDR3 size: 15 residues. V shed 5 bases and J 7 bases; nucleotides not matched to a gene: 9. The CDR3 nucleotides are TGTGCCAGCAGTCTTTCCGGGACAGGGAATAATGAGCAGTTCTTC. Its protein is CASSLSGTGNNEQFF.

The chain employs TRBV18 and TRBJ2-1; 13 bases line up with TRBD2. The CDR3 is 19 residues long. Germline values: CDR1 KGHSH, CDR2 LQKENI. After removal of 3 bases from V and 0 bases from J, the junction contained 8 bases not matched to a gene. The CDR3: CASSPPGLAGPSSYNEQFF. The CDR3 DNA is TGTGCCAGCTCACCCCCGGGACTAGCGGGGCCGAGCTCCTACAATGAGCAGTTCTTC.

Regarding this clone: The same CDR3 can be traced to other DNA sequences in this sample. The chain joins TRBV18 to TRBJ1-5; maybe TRBD1 (6 bases). The CDR3 sequence is 14 residues long. V lost 3 bases and J 4 bases, leaving 10 bases between the germline ends. CDR1 and CDR2 from the germline V gene are KGHSH and LQKENI. CDR3 sequence: CASSPGGGNQPQHF. CDR3 sequence (DNA): TGTGCCAGCTCACCTGGGGGCGGGAATCAGCCCCAGCATTTT.

CDR3 DNA: TGTGCCACCAGCAGAAGGACAGGTTCCTACGAGCAGTACTTC. The encoded protein is CATSRRTGSYEQYF. The rearrangement joins TRBV15 to TRBJ2-7, with 7 positions matching TRBD1. V lost 2 bases to trimming and J lost 1 base; unmatched junction nucleotides: 2. This CDR3 is built from 14 residues. Germline V gene data show CDR1 as LNHNV and CDR2 as YYDKDF (reference sequence).

The CDR3: CSVEDQGREGELFF. The CDR3 DNA sequence: TGCAGCGTTGAAGATCAGGGTCGAGAAGGGGAGCTGTTTTTT. V and J are TRBV29-1 and TRBJ2-2; a weak D match, TRBD1 (5 bases). Trimming cost V 0 bases and J 8 bases, with 13 bases left between them. CDR1 and CDR2 from the germline V gene are SQVTM and ANQGSEA. The CDR3 has 14 amino acids.

CDR3 sequence reads: CASMGGTMTDTQYF. The CDR3 DNA follows: TGTGCCAGCATGGGGGGGACTATGACAGATACGCAGTATTTT. This chain connects TRBV28 to TRBJ2-3; TRBD2 aligns across 7 bases. This CDR3 is built from 14 residues. Trimming removed 7 bases from V and 3 bases from J; junction bases left unmatched: 7. In germline, CDR1 is MDHEN, CDR2 SYDVKM.

The gene calls are TRBV29-1 and TRBJ2-1; the match to TRBD2 covers 10 bases. Trimming took 6 bases from V and 1 from J; bases not matched to a gene: 0. CDR3 length: 13 amino acids. Germline lookup yields CDR1 SQVTM and CDR2 ANQGSEA. CDR3 DNA sequence: TGCAGCGTACTAGCGGGGTCCTACAATGAGCAGTTCTTC. Its protein product is CSVLAGSYNEQFF.

This rearrangement joins TRBV28 to TRBJ2-7; TRBD1 aligns across 7 bases. Germline-derived CDR1 and CDR2 are MDHEN and SYDVKM. V was pared by 4 bases and J by 0 bases, with 3 bases of the junction left unmatched. The CDR3 length is 14 residues. CDR3 in amino acids: CASSSTGSSYEQYF. The CDR3 DNA reads TGTGCCAGCAGTTCGACAGGGAGCTCCTACGAGCAGTACTTC.

V gene TRBV7-3 combines with J gene TRBJ2-1; D might be TRBD2 (6 bases). This CDR3 is built from 15 residues. The V gene lost 2 bases and the J gene lost 6 bases, with 14 bases spanning the gap. From germline, CDR1 is SGHTA and CDR2 FQGTGA. The CDR3 DNA sequence: TGTGCCAGCAGCTTAGCCCCAGTCGGGAGCAATGAGCAGTTCTTC. It yields the protein CASSLAPVGSNEQFF.

This chain connects TRBV27 to TRBJ2-7, with 12 positions matching TRBD1. V lost 6 bases and J lost 5; bases outside the gene matches: 8. This CDR3 is built from 15 residues. CDR1 is MNHEY and CDR2 is SMNVEV in the germline V gene (reference sequence). The CDR3 loop reads CASRLGGDRGHEQYF. CDR3 bases: TGTGCCAGCAGGTTAGGCGGGGACAGGGGGCACGAGCAGTACTTC.